These 23 T cell receptor beta chains were sequenced from one sample in a study of shared clonotypes between healthy human individuals (dated by TCRdb to 2019 to 2021). Library generation was performed with the immunoSEQ multiplex PCR assay. TCRdb provides this immuneACCESS table in a form limited to in-frame rearrangements. Some clones are lacking; in checked studies, under half of them reflect an unresolved V gene, and why the rest are absent is not known. A total of 2 million to 2.5 million clones appear in this sample, roughly 91% of them only once. Clones ranked in the top ten supply around 1.7% of the sample. CD8 naive samples were CD45RO-negative cells positively selected for CCR7, giving a CD45RA+CCR7+ population that excluded TemRA cells. Sequencing was performed on naive CD8+ T cells from PBMCs. The cell subset or site label corresponds to: CD45RA+CCR7+. These receptors all come from a man younger than 30 in good health. Some clones in this sample may be carry-over from other donors' samples.

The chain carries TRBV28 and TRBJ2-1, with 8 bases matching TRBD1. V lost 6 bases and J lost 5; bases outside the gene matches: 9. Germline V gene sequence: CDR1 MDHEN, CDR2 SYDVKM. The length of the CDR3 is 15 residues. The CDR3 is CASRTGTGRNNEQFF. In DNA form, the CDR3 reads TGTGCCAGCAGAACCGGGACAGGCCGAAACAATGAGCAGTTCTTC.

In nucleotides, the CDR3 is TGTGCCAGCAGTCTCTCCTCGGGGACAGGACCCTCTGGGGCCAACGTCCTGACTTTC. This encodes CASSLSSGTGPSGANVLTF. This rearrangement joins TRBV28 to TRBJ2-6, with 8 bases lining up with TRBD1. This CDR3 comprises 19 residues. Germline CDR1 is MDHEN and CDR2 is SYDVKM. Trimming took 5 bases from V and 0 from J; bases not matched to a gene: 12.

This rearrangement joins TRBV9 to TRBJ2-2; 9 bases agree with TRBD2. Germline V gene data show CDR1 as SGDLS and CDR2 as YYNGEE. The junction had 2 bases not matched to a gene; V was cut back by 4 bases and J by 1 base. The CDR3 is 15 amino acids. CDR3 loop: CASSLAGENTGELFF. For the CDR3, the DNA is TGTGCCAGCAGCTTAGCGGGGGAGAACACCGGGGAGCTGTTTTTT. The whole variable domain, filled in from reference TRBV9 and TRBJ2-2, reads DSGVTQTPKHLITATGQRVTLRCSPRSGDLSVYWYQQSLDQGLQFLIQYYNGEERAKGNILERFSAQQFPDLHSELNLSSLELGDSALYFCASSLAGENTGELFFGEGSRLTVL.

The J gene is TRBJ2-2, the V gene TRBV7-3; 9 bases line up with TRBD1. The CDR3 has 16 amino acids. Germline V lookup: CDR1 SGHTA, CDR2 FQGTGA. J lost 2 bases, V lost 4 bases, and 5 bases had no gene match. CDR3 region: CASSYRDRANTGELFF. CDR3 nucleotides: TGTGCCAGCAGCTACCGGGACAGGGCCAACACCGGGGAGCTGTTTTTT. Complete variable domain (other parts from reference TRBV7-3 and TRBJ2-2): GAGVSQTPSNKVTEKGKYVELRCDPISGHTALYWYRQSLGQGPEFLIYFQGTGAADDSGLPNDRFFAVRPEGSVSTLKIQRTERGDSAVYLCASSYRDRANTGELFFGEGSRLTVL.

The CDR3 sequence is CASSDRGRSNTGELFF. The CDR3 DNA reads as TGCGCCAGCAGCGACCGTGGGAGGTCCAACACCGGGGAGCTGTTTTTT. V usage is TRBV10-1 and J usage is TRBJ2-2, with D tentatively TRBD2 (6 bases). V was cut by 6 bases and J by 2 bases, with 16 bases left in between. Germline V CDR1 and CDR2: WNHNN, SYGVQD (reference sequence). The CDR3 extends over 16 amino acids.

This rearrangement joins TRBV19 to TRBJ1-1; D not resolved. The ends were cut back, 6 bases at V and 5 bases at J, with 22 bases in the middle. The CDR3 length is 16 residues. Per germline, CDR1 LNHDA and CDR2 SQIVND (reference sequence). DNA for the CDR3: TGTGCCAGTAGCACGTGGACCTGGGCCGAGTCAACTGAAGCTTTCTTT. It specifies CASSTWTWAESTEAFF.

This clone was observed a single time. The chain joins TRBV7-3 to TRBJ2-7, with 7 positions matching TRBD2. This CDR3 has 15 residues. V trimming: 5 bases; J trimming: 0 bases; junction bases outside the gene matches: 7. Germline assignment: CDR1 SGHTA and CDR2 FQGTGA. CDR3: CASSLSGDLSYEQYF. For the CDR3, the DNA is TGTGCCAGCAGCCTCAGCGGGGATCTCTCCTACGAGCAGTACTTC.

V is TRBV5-8 and J is TRBJ2-7; D is unresolved. The V and J ends lost 0 bases and 3 bases respectively, with 10 bases between them. The germline V gene encodes CDR1 SGHTS and CDR2 YDEGEE. CDR3 length equals 14 residues. CDR3 sequence: CASSLARYSYEQYF. CDR3 in DNA: TGTGCCAGCAGCTTGGCTCGATATAGCTACGAGCAGTACTTC.

This sequence joins TRBV4-1 and TRBJ2-5, with D possibly being TRBD1 (5 bases). The V and J ends lost 1 base and 3 bases respectively, with 12 bases between them. The germline V gene has CDR1 MGHRA and CDR2 YSYEKL. The CDR3 totals 15 residues. The CDR3 DNA reads TGCGCCAGCAGCCAAGTAAGCAGGGATAAAGAGACCCAGTACTTC. Residues: CASSQVSRDKETQYF.

Only one count was recorded for this clone. The sample carries other DNA sequences with the same CDR3. The chain couples TRBV9 to TRBJ2-7; 8 bases map to TRBD2. Per the germline V gene, CDR1 is SGDLS and CDR2 is YYNGEE. The trim removed 4 bases at V and 1 base at J, leaving 7 bases unmatched. This CDR3 region has 15 residues. CDR3 residues: CASSPSGSGSYEQYF. Here the CDR3 DNA reads TGTGCCAGCAGCCCAAGCGGGAGCGGGTCCTACGAGCAGTACTTC.

The rearrangement links TRBV19 to TRBJ1-1, with TRBD1 as a possible D gene (5 bases). Per germline, CDR1 LNHDA and CDR2 SQIVND (reference sequence). V gave up 6 bases and J gave up 6 bases, with 14 bases separating them. The CDR3 totals 13 residues. The DNA of the CDR3 is TGTGCCAGTAGGTGGGGCGGGTCGCCTGAAGCTTTCTTT. As protein: CASRWGGSPEAFF.

The chain combines TRBV9 with TRBJ2-1; 9 nucleotides line up with TRBD2. With 3 bases clipped from V and 4 bases from J, the junction kept 8 bases outside the gene matches. The CDR3 loop spans 16 amino acids. Germline V gives CDR1 SGDLS, CDR2 YYNGEE. CDR3: CASSETVTSGYNEQFF. In DNA form, the CDR3 reads TGTGCCAGCAGCGAGACCGTTACTAGCGGGTACAATGAGCAGTTCTTC.

The count of this clone is one. The CDR3: CASGRDSQNYGYTF. In DNA form, the CDR3 reads TGTGCTAGTGGACGGGACAGCCAGAACTATGGCTACACCTTC. The J gene is TRBJ1-2, the V gene TRBV12-5; TRBD1 matches at 7 bases. Per the germline V gene, CDR1 is LGHNT and CDR2 is FRNRAP. This CDR3 is 14 amino acids long. With V trimmed by 6 bases and J by 2 bases, 6 bases remained unmatched.

The chain links TRBV7-2 to TRBJ2-5; TRBD2 is a possible D gene (6 bases). The V and J ends lost 3 bases and 2 bases respectively, with 19 bases between them. CDR3 length equals 17 residues. CDR1 is SGHTA, CDR2 FQGNSA, per germline. The CDR3 bases are TGTGCCAGCAGCTTGGGGTGGCTGGCGGGACCACAAGAGACCCAGTACTTC. It is translated as CASSLGWLAGPQETQYF.

On this clone: The same CDR3 arises from other DNA sequences in this sample as well. This chain links TRBV9 with TRBJ2-1; 14 bases line up with TRBD2. Germline-derived CDR1 and CDR2 are SGDLS and YYNGEE. V shed 2 bases, J shed 7 bases, and the junction held 2 bases outside the gene matches. This CDR3 contains 15 residues. CDR3 nucleotides: TGTGCCAGCAGCGTCGGGACTAGCGGGGGAAATGAGCAGTTCTTC. It translates to CASSVGTSGGNEQFF. Drawing the rest from reference TRBV9 and TRBJ2-1, the complete variable domain is DSGVTQTPKHLITATGQRVTLRCSPRSGDLSVYWYQQSLDQGLQFLIQYYNGEERAKGNILERFSAQQFPDLHSELNLSSLELGDSALYFCASSVGTSGGNEQFFGPGTRLTVL.

CDR3 nucleotide sequence: TGTGCCAGCACCTCGACAGGCCCAAGCTCCTACGAGCAGTACTTC. As protein: CASTSTGPSSYEQYF. The chain combines TRBV2 with TRBJ2-7; weak D call: TRBD1 (6 bases). V was pared by 7 bases and J by 0 bases, with 16 bases between. The V gene's germline CDR1 is SNHLY and CDR2 FYNNEI. The CDR3 totals 15 residues.

This chain links TRBV21-1 with TRBJ2-3; the table's D gene call, TRBD2, was not cross checked with the DNA. TRBV21-1 is a documented pseudogene. This CDR3 is built from 16 residues. CDR3 region: CASSKGPSGSTDTQYF. For the CDR3, the DNA is TGTGCCAGCAGCAAAGGGCCTAGCGGGAGCACAGATACGCAGTATTTT.

The V call is TRBV5-6, the J call TRBJ1-2; D gene ambiguous. Per the germline V gene, CDR1 is SGHDT and CDR2 is YYEEEE. Trimming took off 0 bases at V and 8 bases at J, with 11 bases between the two ends. This CDR3 is 13 amino acids long. CDR3 DNA: TGTGCCAGCAGCTTGGGCGGCCCCCTGGGCTACACCTTC. Amino acids: CASSLGGPLGYTF.

V and J are TRBV28 and TRBJ2-3; perhaps TRBD1 as D (6 bases). Germline CDR1 reads MDHEN; CDR2 reads SYDVKM. This CDR3 contains 17 residues. Trimming removed 6 bases at V and 0 bases at J, with 19 bases between. In DNA, the CDR3 is TGTGCCAGCAGCACTACCTGGACAGAAGTTAGCACAGATACGCAGTATTTT. It translates to CASSTTWTEVSTDTQYF. Full variable domain (outside the CDR3, taken from reference TRBV28 and TRBJ2-3): DVKVTQSSRYLVKRTGEKVFLECVQDMDHENMFWYRQDPGLGLRLIYFSYDVKMKEKGDIPEGYSVSREKKERFSLILESASTNQTSMYLCASSTTWTEVSTDTQYFGPGTRLTVL.

This chain uses TRBV6-5 with TRBJ2-5; 8 positions agree with TRBD1. Germline V gives CDR1 MNHEY, CDR2 SVGAGI. V lost 7 bases and J lost 5; bases outside the gene matches: 6. The CDR3 runs to 13 residues. The CDR3 DNA reads TGTGCCAGCAAAGGACAGGGTAGGGAGACCCAGTACTTC. Translation gives CASKGQGRETQYF.

V usage is TRBV5-1 and J usage is TRBJ2-7; 16 positions match TRBD2. Germline V gives CDR1 SGHRS, CDR2 YFSETQ. The V gene end was trimmed by 4 bases and the J gene end by 6 bases; junction bases not matched to a gene: 10. CDR3 length: 17 amino acids. CDR3 sequence (DNA): TGCGCCAGCAGCCCGGGACTAGCGGGAGGGCCTATAGCCGAGCAGTACTTC. Translation gives CASSPGLAGGPIAEQYF.

On this clone itself: Other DNA sequences of this sample code for an identical CDR3. The chain recombines TRBV7-9 with TRBJ2-3, with 9 bases matching TRBD1. Looked up from germline, CDR1 is SEHNR and CDR2 is FQNEAQ (reference sequence). CDR3 length: 15 residues. V shed 3 bases, J shed 1 base, and the junction held 2 bases outside the gene matches. CDR3 nucleotides: TGTGCCAGCAGCTTGGACAGGGGTGGCACAGATACGCAGTATTTT. Protein sequence: CASSLDRGGTDTQYF.

This rearrangement joins TRBV28 to TRBJ1-5; tentative D call: TRBD1 (5 bases). The CDR3 is 17 amino acids. Trimming left V 6 bases short and J 0 bases short, with 18 bases between. Germline lookup yields CDR1 MDHEN and CDR2 SYDVKM. The CDR3 DNA reads TGTGCCAGCAGGTACTATGGGACGGCAGATAGCAATCAGCCCCAGCATTTT. Translation: CASRYYGTADSNQPQHF.